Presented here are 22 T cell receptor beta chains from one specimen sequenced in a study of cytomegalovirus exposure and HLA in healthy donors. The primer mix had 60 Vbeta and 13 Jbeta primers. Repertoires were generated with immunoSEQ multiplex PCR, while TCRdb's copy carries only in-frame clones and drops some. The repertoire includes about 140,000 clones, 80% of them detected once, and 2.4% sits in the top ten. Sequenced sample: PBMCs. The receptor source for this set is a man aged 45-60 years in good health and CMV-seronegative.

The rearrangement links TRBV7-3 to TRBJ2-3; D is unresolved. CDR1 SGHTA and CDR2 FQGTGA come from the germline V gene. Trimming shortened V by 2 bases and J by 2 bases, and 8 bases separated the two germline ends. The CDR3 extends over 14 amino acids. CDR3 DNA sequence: TGTGCCAGCAGCTTAGGCCAGATCACAGATACGCAGTATTTT. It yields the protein CASSLGQITDTQYF.

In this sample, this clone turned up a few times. The CDR3 is CASSLEPISSKWYF. CDR3 nucleotide sequence: TGTGCCAGCAGTTTGGAGCCAATCTCATCGAAGTGGTACTTC. V usage is TRBV27 and J usage is TRBJ2-7; D is uncertain. In germline, CDR1 is MNHEY, CDR2 SMNVEV (reference sequence). This CDR3 comprises 14 residues. The germline V and J ends were trimmed by 3 bases and 12 bases, with 21 bases remaining between them.

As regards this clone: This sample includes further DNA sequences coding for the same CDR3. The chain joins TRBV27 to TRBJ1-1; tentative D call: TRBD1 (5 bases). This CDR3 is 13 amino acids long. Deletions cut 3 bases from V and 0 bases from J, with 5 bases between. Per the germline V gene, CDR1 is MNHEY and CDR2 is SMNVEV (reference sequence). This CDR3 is CASSLTVNTEAFF. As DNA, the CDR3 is TGTGCCAGCAGTTTGACAGTGAACACTGAAGCTTTCTTT.

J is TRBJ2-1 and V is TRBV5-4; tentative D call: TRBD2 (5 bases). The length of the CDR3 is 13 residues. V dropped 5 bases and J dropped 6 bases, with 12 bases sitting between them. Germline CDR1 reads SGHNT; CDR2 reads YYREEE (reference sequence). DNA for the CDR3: TGTGCCAGCAGTTCAGACTACCTCAATGAGCAGTTCTTC. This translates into CASSSDYLNEQFF.

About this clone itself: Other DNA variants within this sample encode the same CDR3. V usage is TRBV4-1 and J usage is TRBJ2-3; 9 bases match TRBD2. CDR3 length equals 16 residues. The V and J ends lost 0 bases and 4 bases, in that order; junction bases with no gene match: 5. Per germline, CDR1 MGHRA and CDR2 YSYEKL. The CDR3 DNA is TGCGCCAGCAGCCAAGACGGCGGGAGGGCCCCAGATACGCAGTATTTT. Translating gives CASSQDGGRAPDTQYF.

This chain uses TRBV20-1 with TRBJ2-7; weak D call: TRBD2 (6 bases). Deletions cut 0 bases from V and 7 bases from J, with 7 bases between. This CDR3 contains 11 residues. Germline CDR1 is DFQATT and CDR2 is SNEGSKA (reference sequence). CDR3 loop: CSARDAGEQYF. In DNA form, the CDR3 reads TGCAGTGCTAGAGATGCGGGGGAGCAGTACTTC.

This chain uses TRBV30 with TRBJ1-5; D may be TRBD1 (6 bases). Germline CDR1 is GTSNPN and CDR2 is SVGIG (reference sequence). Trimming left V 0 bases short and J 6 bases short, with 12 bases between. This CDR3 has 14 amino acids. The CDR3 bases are TGTGCCTGGAGTGTACAGGGTGGCGCTCAGCCCCAGCATTTT. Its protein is CAWSVQGGAQPQHF.

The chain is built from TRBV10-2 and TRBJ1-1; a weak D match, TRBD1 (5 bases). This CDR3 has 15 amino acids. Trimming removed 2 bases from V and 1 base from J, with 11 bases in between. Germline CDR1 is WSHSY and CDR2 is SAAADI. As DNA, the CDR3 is TGCGCCAGCAGTGAGCGGGGGGATTGGAACACTGAAGCTTTCTTT. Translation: CASSERGDWNTEAFF.

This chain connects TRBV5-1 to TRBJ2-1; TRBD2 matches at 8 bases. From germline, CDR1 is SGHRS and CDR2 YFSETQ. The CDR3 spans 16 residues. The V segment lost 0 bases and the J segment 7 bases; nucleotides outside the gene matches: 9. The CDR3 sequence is CASSLAGGRTSNEQFF. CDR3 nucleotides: TGCGCCAGCAGCTTGGCCGGCGGGAGGACCTCAAATGAGCAGTTCTTC.

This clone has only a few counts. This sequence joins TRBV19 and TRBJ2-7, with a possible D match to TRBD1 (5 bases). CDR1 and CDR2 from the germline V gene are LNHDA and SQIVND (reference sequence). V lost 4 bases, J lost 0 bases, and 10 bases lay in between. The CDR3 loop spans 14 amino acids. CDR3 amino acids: CASSTSGLSYEQYF. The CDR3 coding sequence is TGTGCCAGTAGTACCTCAGGGCTCTCCTACGAGCAGTACTTC.

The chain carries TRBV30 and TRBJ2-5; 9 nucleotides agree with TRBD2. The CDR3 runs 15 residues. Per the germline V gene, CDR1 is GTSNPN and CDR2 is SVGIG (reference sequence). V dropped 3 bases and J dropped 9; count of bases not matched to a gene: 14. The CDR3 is CAWSAKGGGAFPQYF. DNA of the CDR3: TGTGCCTGGAGCGCCAAGGGCGGGGGGGCCTTCCCCCAGTACTTC.

CDR3 in amino acids: CASSVQSGPAETQYF. The DNA for the CDR3 is TGTGCCAGCAGCGTCCAGTCAGGTCCCGCAGAGACCCAGTACTTC. The chain links TRBV9 to TRBJ2-5; the D is unclear. The CDR3 contains 15 residues. Germline V lookup: CDR1 SGDLS, CDR2 YYNGEE. V lost 2 bases and J lost 4, with 15 bases in between.

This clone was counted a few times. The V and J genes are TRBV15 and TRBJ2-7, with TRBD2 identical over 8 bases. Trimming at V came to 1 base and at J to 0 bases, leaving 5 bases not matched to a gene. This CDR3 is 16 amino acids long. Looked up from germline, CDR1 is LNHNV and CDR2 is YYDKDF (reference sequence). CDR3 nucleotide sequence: TGTGCCACCAGCAGAGGCGGCGGGAGGAGCTCCTACGAGCAGTACTTC. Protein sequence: CATSRGGGRSSYEQYF.

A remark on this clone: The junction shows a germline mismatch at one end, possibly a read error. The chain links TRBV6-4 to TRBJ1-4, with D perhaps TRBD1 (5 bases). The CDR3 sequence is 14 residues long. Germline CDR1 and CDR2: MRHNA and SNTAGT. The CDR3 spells CASSEWGGNENLFF. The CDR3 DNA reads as TGTGCCAGCAGTGAATGGGGCGGCAATGAAAACCTGTTTTTT.

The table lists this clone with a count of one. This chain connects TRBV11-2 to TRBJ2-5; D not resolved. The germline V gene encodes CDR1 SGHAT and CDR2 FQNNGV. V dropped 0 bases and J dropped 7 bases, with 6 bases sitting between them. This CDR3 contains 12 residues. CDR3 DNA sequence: TGTGCCAGCAGCTTAGAAAGCTGGACCCAGTACTTC. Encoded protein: CASSLESWTQYF.

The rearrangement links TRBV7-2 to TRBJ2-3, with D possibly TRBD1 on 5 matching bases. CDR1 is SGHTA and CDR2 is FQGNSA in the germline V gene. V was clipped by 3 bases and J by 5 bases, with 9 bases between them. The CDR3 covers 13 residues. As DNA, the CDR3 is TGTGCCAGCAGCTTCAGGGCTGAAGATACGCAGTATTTT. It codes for CASSFRAEDTQYF.

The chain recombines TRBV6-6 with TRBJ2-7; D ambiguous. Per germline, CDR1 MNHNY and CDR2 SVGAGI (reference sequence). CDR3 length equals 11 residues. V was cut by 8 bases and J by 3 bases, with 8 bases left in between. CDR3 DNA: TGTGCCAGCGTGAGGAACTACGAGCAGTACTTC. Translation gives CASVRNYEQYF.

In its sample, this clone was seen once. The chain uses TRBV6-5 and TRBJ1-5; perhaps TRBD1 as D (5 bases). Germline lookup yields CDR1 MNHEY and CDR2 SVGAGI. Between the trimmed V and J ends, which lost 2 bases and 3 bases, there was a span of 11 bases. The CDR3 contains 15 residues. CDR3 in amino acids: CASSYTAGINQPQHF. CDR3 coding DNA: TGTGCCAGCAGTTACACGGCAGGGATCAATCAGCCCCAGCATTTT.

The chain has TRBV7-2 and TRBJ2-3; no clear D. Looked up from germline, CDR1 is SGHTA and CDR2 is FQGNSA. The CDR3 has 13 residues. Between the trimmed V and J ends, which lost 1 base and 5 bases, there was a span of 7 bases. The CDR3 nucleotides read TGTGCCAGCAGCTTAGGGTTCGGAGATACGCAGTATTTT. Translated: CASSLGFGDTQYF. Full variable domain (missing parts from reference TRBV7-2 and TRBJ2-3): GAGVSQSPSNKVTEKGKDVELRCDPISGHTALYWYRQSLGQGLEFLIYFQGNSAPDKSGLPSDRFSAERTGGSVSTLTIQRTQQEDSAVYLCASSLGFGDTQYFGPGTRLTVL.

The CDR3 loop reads CASSLALPRAGELFF. CDR3 DNA sequence: TGTGCCAGCAGCTTGGCCTTGCCGAGGGCCGGGGAGCTGTTTTTT. The chain is built from TRBV7-2 and TRBJ2-2; maybe TRBD2 (5 bases). Germline V gene lookup returns CDR1 SGHTA and CDR2 FQGNSA. This CDR3 has 15 residues. V gave up 3 bases and J gave up 6 bases, with 14 bases separating them.

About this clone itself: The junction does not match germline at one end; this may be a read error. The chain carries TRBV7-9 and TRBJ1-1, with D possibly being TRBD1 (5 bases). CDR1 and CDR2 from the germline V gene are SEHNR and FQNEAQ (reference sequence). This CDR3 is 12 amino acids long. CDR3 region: CSSSPGGTEAFF. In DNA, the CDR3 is TGTTCCAGCAGCCCCGGGGGGACTGAAGCTTTCTTT. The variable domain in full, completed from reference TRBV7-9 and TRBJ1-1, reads DTGVSQNPRHKITKRGQNVTFRCDPISEHNRLYWYRQTLGQGPEFLTYFQNEAQLEKSRLLSDRFSAERPKGSFSTLEIQRTEQGDSAMYLCSSSPGGTEAFFGQGTRLTVV.

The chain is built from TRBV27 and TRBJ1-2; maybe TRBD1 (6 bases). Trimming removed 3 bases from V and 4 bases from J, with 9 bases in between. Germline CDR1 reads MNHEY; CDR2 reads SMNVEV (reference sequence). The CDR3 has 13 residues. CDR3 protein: CASSLQGTYGYTF. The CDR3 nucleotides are TGTGCCAGCAGTTTGCAGGGGACCTATGGCTACACCTTC.